These 11 T cell receptor beta chains originate from one sample sequenced in a study of cytomegalovirus exposure and HLA in healthy donors. PCR primers comprised 60 Vbeta and 13 Jbeta primers. Sequenced by immunoSEQ multiplex PCR; TCRdb stores in-frame clones only, minus some. The sample data list around 57,000 clones. Sequencing used PBMCs. The source is a woman aged 45-65 years in good health and CMV-seropositive.

This chain connects TRBV6-5 to TRBJ2-3; 7 positions match TRBD2. The J segment lost 0 bases and the V segment lost 7 bases, leaving 1 base of the junction unmatched. This CDR3 region has 13 residues. Looked up from germline, CDR1 is MNHEY and CDR2 is SVGAGI. The CDR3 loop reads CASKRDSTDTQYF. The CDR3 DNA sequence: TGTGCCAGCAAGCGGGATAGCACAGATACGCAGTATTTT.

V gene TRBV14 combines with J gene TRBJ2-1, with no clear D. The CDR3 has 13 amino acids. The V and J ends lost 0 bases and 8 bases respectively, with 8 bases between them. CDR1 SGHDN and CDR2 FVKESK come from the germline V gene. CDR3 coding DNA: TGTGCCAGCAGCCAAGATCGGGTCCATGAGCAGTTCTTC. As protein: CASSQDRVHEQFF.

V usage is TRBV18 and J usage is TRBJ2-1, with 7 bases fitting TRBD2. Germline CDR1 KGHSH, CDR2 LQKENI. The V segment lost 3 bases and the J segment 6 bases; nucleotides outside the gene matches: 8. The CDR3 is made up of 15 amino acids. The CDR3 DNA reads as TGTGCCAGCTCACCGGGACTAACGGCATCCAATGAGCAGTTCTTC. Its protein product is CASSPGLTASNEQFF. Together with reference TRBV18 and TRBJ2-1, the CDR3 gives the full variable domain: NAGVMQNPRHLVRRRGQEARLRCSPMKGHSHVYWYRQLPEEGLKFMVYLQKENIIDESGMPKERFSAEFPKEGPSILRIQQVVRGDSAAYFCASSPGLTASNEQFFGPGTRLTVL.

This chain uses TRBV5-1 with TRBJ2-1; weak D call: TRBD2 (7 bases). Germline-derived CDR1 and CDR2 are SGHRS and YFSETQ. CDR3 length: 14 amino acids. The V end was cut by 5 bases, the J end by 5 bases, with 14 bases between. This chain's CDR3 is CASRQGLPDNEQFF. The CDR3 DNA sequence: TGCGCCAGCAGACAGGGACTACCAGACAATGAGCAGTTCTTC.

V is TRBV5-4 and J is TRBJ2-5; 8 positions match TRBD2. The V gene's germline CDR1 is SGHNT and CDR2 YYREEE (reference sequence). CDR3 size: 16 residues. V shed 6 bases and J 5 bases; nucleotides not matched to a gene: 15. The CDR3: CASTLGGGRRVETQYF. For the CDR3, the DNA is TGTGCCAGCACCCTGGGGGGCGGGAGGCGCGTCGAGACCCAGTACTTC.

The chain combines TRBV7-9 with TRBJ2-3; D is ambiguous. Germline CDR1 reads SEHNR; CDR2 reads FQNEAQ (reference sequence). The V end was cut by 3 bases, the J end by 0 bases, with 7 bases between. CDR3 length: 14 residues. CDR3 region: CASSLLSSTDTQYF. The DNA for the CDR3 is TGTGCCAGCAGCTTGTTATCTAGCACAGATACGCAGTATTTT.

The V call is TRBV2, the J call TRBJ1-3; D is unclear. V dropped 7 bases and J dropped 0 bases, with 10 bases sitting between them. This CDR3 is built from 14 residues. Germline-derived CDR1 and CDR2 are SNHLY and FYNNEI. CDR3 amino acids: CASKESYSGNTIYF. The CDR3 region has the DNA TGTGCCAGCAAGGAGAGCTACTCTGGAAACACCATATATTTT.

The chain recombines TRBV7-6 with TRBJ2-7; D remains ambiguous. This CDR3 is 14 amino acids long. Trimming cost V 1 base and J 3 bases, with 10 bases left between them. Germline lookup yields CDR1 SGHVS and CDR2 FNYEAQ. The CDR3 DNA reads TGTGCCAGCAGCTTAGGATCGGAGAGCTACGAGCAGTACTTC. It is translated as CASSLGSESYEQYF.

V gene TRBV5-6 combines with J gene TRBJ2-1; a weak D match, TRBD2 (5 bases). Germline values: CDR1 SGHDT, CDR2 YYEEEE. V dropped 1 base and J dropped 7 bases, with 18 bases sitting between them. This CDR3 comprises 16 residues. CDR3 DNA sequence: TGTGCCAGCAGCTTGCCCCCCCAGCGGCCTCCGAATGAGCAGTTCTTC. This translates into CASSLPPQRPPNEQFF.

The chain uses TRBV19 and TRBJ2-7; 11 bases match TRBD1. The germline V gene has CDR1 LNHDA and CDR2 SQIVND (reference sequence). The CDR3 loop spans 17 amino acids. Germline trimming cut 3 bases from V and 0 bases from J; bases unmatched to any gene: 7. The CDR3 protein is CASSMNRGQGASYEQYF. For the CDR3, the DNA is TGTGCCAGTAGTATGAATCGCGGACAGGGGGCCTCCTACGAGCAGTACTTC.

J is TRBJ2-2 and V is TRBV6-5; D is ambiguous. Trimming took 6 bases from V and 0 from J, leaving 5 bases between them. The CDR3 spans 13 residues. Germline CDR1 is MNHEY and CDR2 is SVGAGI. The CDR3, as DNA: TGTGCCAGCAGGAGGACGAACACCGGGGAGCTGTTTTTT. Amino acid sequence: CASRRTNTGELFF.